The 23 T cell receptor beta chains given below trace back to one sample, sequenced in a study of regulatory T cells in long-lasting Graves disease. Through Arm-PCR of CDR3 regions and iRepertoire HTBI primers, TCR beta libraries were built. A single record per CDR3 protein comes from TCRdb applying MiXCR to the multiplex PCR reads. The table has 300,000 to 500,000 distinct CDR3 sequences, less than 25% seen once. Time point given: persistent/refractory GD, antithyroid drugs over 5 years with positive TRAb. RNA isolated from PBMCs was used to make the TCR library. Sequencing was performed on peripheral blood mononuclear cells (PBMCs), taken when the disease was refractory, from a patient treated with antithyroid drugs. All receptors derive from a female donor with Graves disease.

There are a few counts of this clonotype. The chain links TRBV20-1 to TRBJ1-1; D is uncertain. This CDR3 is 14 amino acids long. The germline CDR1 and CDR2 sequences are DFQATT and SNEGSKA (reference sequence). V was pared by 2 bases and J by 1 base, with 11 bases between. The CDR3 nucleotides read TGCAGTGCTAGACATACGAGGACGAACACTGAAGCTTTCTTT. Translating it yields CSARHTRTNTEAFF.

V and J are TRBV6-2 or TRBV6-3 and TRBJ2-7; no clear D gene. V dropped 4 bases and J dropped 3 bases, with 16 bases sitting between them. This CDR3 contains 15 residues. Germline CDR1 reads MNHEY; CDR2 reads SVGEGT. CDR3 protein: CASSSSPDPGYEQYF. The CDR3 DNA sequence: TGTGCCAGCAGTTCCTCCCCGGACCCCGGCTACGAGCAGTACTTC.

A few counts support this clonotype. The V call is TRBV27, the J call TRBJ2-1, with a possible D match to TRBD1 (6 bases). CDR1 MNHEY and CDR2 SMNVEV come from the germline V gene (reference sequence). Trimming removed 3 bases from V and 4 bases from J, with 10 bases in between. The CDR3 contains 14 residues. This CDR3 is CASSLKDRYNEQFF. The CDR3, as DNA: TGTGCCAGCAGTTTGAAGGACAGATACAATGAGCAGTTCTTC.

This clonotype was recorded a few times. This chain uses TRBV27 with TRBJ1-5, with 8 positions matching TRBD1. The V gene end was trimmed by 6 bases and the J gene end by 5 bases; junction bases not matched to a gene: 9. Germline CDR1 is MNHEY and CDR2 is SMNVEV (reference sequence). The CDR3 extends over 15 amino acids. The CDR3 region has the DNA TGTGCCAGCAGCTTCAGGGGGCCGGGTGATCAGCCCCAGCATTTT. It translates to CASSFRGPGDQPQHF.

This chain links TRBV11-2 with TRBJ2-7; 9 bases align to TRBD1. Trimming took 8 bases from V and 4 from J; bases not matched to a gene: 12. This CDR3 comprises 15 residues. Germline CDR1 and CDR2: SGHAT and FQNNGV. CDR3 in amino acids: CASSSQTGGAYEQYF. In DNA form, the CDR3 reads TGTGCCAGCTCAAGTCAAACAGGGGGCGCTTACGAGCAGTACTTC.

This clonotype has at least ten counts. The chain has TRBV30 and TRBJ1-1; D remains ambiguous. This CDR3 region has 13 residues. The V gene's germline CDR1 is GTSNPN and CDR2 SVGIG (reference sequence). V lost 2 bases, J lost 2 bases, and 9 bases lay in between. CDR3 sequence (DNA): TGTGCCTGGAGTCCTCAGACTAACACTGAAGCTTTCTTT. This translates into CAWSPQTNTEAFF.

V is TRBV18 and J is TRBJ1-5; tentative D call: TRBD1 (5 bases). This CDR3 comprises 15 residues. Germline lookup yields CDR1 KGHSH and CDR2 LQKENI. With 4 bases removed from V and 1 base from J, the gap between germline ends came to 11 bases. CDR3 DNA sequence: TGTGCCAGCTCACAGAATCAGGGAAGCAATCAGCCCCAGCATTTT. Protein sequence: CASSQNQGSNQPQHF.

The chain recombines TRBV28 with TRBJ1-3; D is ambiguous. Germline V gene lookup returns CDR1 MDHEN and CDR2 SYDVKM. This CDR3 contains 15 residues. The V end lost 7 bases, the J end lost 8 bases, and 21 bases lay between the germline ends. CDR3 sequence (DNA): TGTGCCAGCAACCCATCGGGCAGCCGGTCCTACACCATATATTTT. Encoded protein: CASNPSGSRSYTIYF. Full variable domain (remainder filled in from reference TRBV28 and TRBJ1-3): DVKVTQSSRYLVKRTGEKVFLECVQDMDHENMFWYRQDPGLGLRLIYFSYDVKMKEKGDIPEGYSVSREKKERFSLILESASTNQTSMYLCASNPSGSRSYTIYFGEGSWLTVV.

The V and J genes are TRBV2 and TRBJ1-1, with D possibly matching TRBD1 (6 bases). Germline assignment: CDR1 SNHLY and CDR2 FYNNEI. This CDR3 has 14 residues. The CDR3 nucleotides are TGTGGGACCGGGGGGGCACCTTTGAACACTGAAGCTTTCTTT. Protein product: CGTGGAPLNTEAFF.

This clonotype was detected only once. The CDR3 spells CASSLEPGGGFGNTIYF. The CDR3, as DNA: TGTGCCAGCAGCTTAGAACCCGGTGGGGGATTTGGAAACACCATATATTTT. The chain is built from TRBV11-2 and TRBJ1-3, with D perhaps TRBD1 (5 bases). The CDR3 covers 17 residues. The V end lost 0 bases, the J end lost 3 bases, and 15 bases lay between the germline ends. Germline V gene data show CDR1 as SGHAT and CDR2 as FQNNGV.

The chain's CDR3 is CASSVGLAGGLYEQYF. CDR3 nucleotide sequence: TGTGCCAGCAGCGTCGGACTAGCGGGAGGTCTCTACGAGCAGTACTTC. The chain combines TRBV7-8 with TRBJ2-7; 14 bases fit TRBD2. The CDR3 is 16 amino acids. Trimming cost V 5 bases and J 3 bases; bases outside gene matches: 6. Germline CDR1 is SGHVS and CDR2 is FQNEAQ.

The chain combines TRBV7-2 with TRBJ2-7; D ambiguous. Germline V lookup: CDR1 SGHTA, CDR2 FQGNSA. V shed 1 base and J shed 3 bases, with 22 bases lying between them. The CDR3 sequence is 18 residues long. In DNA form, the CDR3 reads TGTGCCAGCAGCTTAGTTGGGCAGTCCTCTAAGAAGATCTACGAGCAGTACTTC. Protein sequence: CASSLVGQSSKKIYEQYF.

This clonotype was seen more than once but under ten times. The chain employs TRBV20-1 and TRBJ1-5; D perhaps matches TRBD1 (5 bases). The CDR3 has 14 residues. Trimming cost V 7 bases and J 4 bases, with 17 bases left between them. Per the germline V gene, CDR1 is DFQATT and CDR2 is SNEGSKA (reference sequence). The CDR3, as DNA: TGCAGTGGCAGTGGGCAGGGAGGGAATCAGCCCCAGCATTTT. Its protein product is CSGSGQGGNQPQHF.

As for this clonotype: With a much larger clone just one base away, this may be a read error. V and J are TRBV15 and TRBJ1-1, with a possible D match to TRBD1 (5 bases). This CDR3 has 15 amino acids. V was clipped by 2 bases and J by 4 bases, with 14 bases between them. The germline V gene has CDR1 LNHNV and CDR2 YYDKDF (reference sequence). CDR3 sequence (DNA): TGTGCCACCAGCAGACAAACCCCAGGGATCACTGAAGCTTTCTTT. The encoded protein is CATSRQTPGITEAFF.

The table lists this clonotype with many counts. The CDR3 nucleotides read TGTGCCAGCAGTACGGACGGGGTAAACTCCTACGAGCAGTACTTC. It codes for CASSTDGVNSYEQYF. This sequence joins TRBV27 and TRBJ2-7; D is perhaps TRBD2 (5 bases). This CDR3 is built from 15 residues. Trimming removed 5 bases from V and 0 bases from J, with 14 bases in between. Germline-derived CDR1 and CDR2 are MNHEY and SMNVEV (reference sequence).

This clonotype was seen a few times. The V gene is TRBV6-5, the J gene TRBJ2-2, with 12 bases aligning to TRBD2. The CDR3 covers 20 residues. CDR1 is MNHEY, CDR2 SVGAGI, per germline. Unmatched junction bases numbered 15, after V lost 2 bases and J lost 5 bases. The CDR3 coding sequence is TGTGCCAGCAGTTACCTATCCGGGACTAGCGGGCCATATCGTACCGGGGAGCTGTTTTTT. Translated, it gives CASSYLSGTSGPYRTGELFF.

This clonotype was seen at least ten times. The gene calls are TRBV27 and TRBJ1-4, with D unclear. The CDR3 totals 15 residues. Trimming cost V 2 bases and J 0 bases, with 7 bases left between them. Germline assignment: CDR1 MNHEY and CDR2 SMNVEV (reference sequence). The chain's CDR3 is CASSLQAATNEKLFF. The CDR3 nucleotides are TGTGCCAGCAGTTTACAGGCGGCAACTAATGAAAAACTGTTTTTT.

This clonotype has at least ten counts. The chain is built from TRBV30 and TRBJ1-2; 7 bases match TRBD1. The germline gives CDR1 GTSNPN, CDR2 SVGIG (reference sequence). Germline trimming cut 2 bases from V and 8 bases from J; bases unmatched to any gene: 5. This CDR3 spans 12 amino acids. The CDR3 DNA reads as TGTGCCTGGAGTAAGGGGGCGGGGGGCTACACCTTC. It codes for CAWSKGAGGYTF. The entire variable domain, with the rest obtained from reference TRBV30 and TRBJ1-2, is as follows: SQTIHQWPATLVQPVGSPLSLECTVEGTSNPNLYWYRQAAGRGLQLLFYSVGIGQISSEVPQNLSASRPQDRQFILSSKKLLLSDSGFYLCAWSKGAGGYTFGSGTRLTVV.

This clonotype was counted ten times or more. The chain combines TRBV10-3 with TRBJ2-7; D may correspond to TRBD1 or TRBD2 (5 bases each). Trimming left V 0 bases short and J 7 bases short, with 16 bases between. Germline V lookup: CDR1 ENHRY, CDR2 SYGVKD. The CDR3 has 15 amino acids. CDR3 nucleotide sequence: TGTGCCATCAGTGAGTCGACCGGGACCCCGGGGGAGCAGTACTTC. This gives the protein CAISESTGTPGEQYF.

V gene TRBV29-1 combines with J gene TRBJ2-4; the D call may be TRBD1 or TRBD2 (6 bases each). Germline V gene lookup returns CDR1 SQVTM and CDR2 ANQGSEA. V shed 6 bases and J shed 0 bases, with 15 bases lying between them. The CDR3 spans 15 residues. The CDR3, as DNA: TGCAGCGTGACCCGGGGGCGGACAGCCAAAAACATTCAGTACTTC. Translating gives CSVTRGRTAKNIQYF. Together with reference TRBV29-1 and TRBJ2-4, the CDR3 gives the full variable domain: SAVISQKPSRDICQRGTSLTIQCQVDSQVTMMFWYRQQPGQSLTLIATANQGSEATYESGFVIDKFPISRPNLTFSTLTVSNMSPEDSSIYLCSVTRGRTAKNIQYFGAGTRLSVL.

The chain is built from TRBV6-1 and TRBJ2-2; 8 bases fit TRBD1. Germline CDR1 is MNHNS and CDR2 is SASEGT. This CDR3 region has 15 residues. The J segment lost 6 bases and the V segment lost 5 bases, leaving 8 bases of the junction unmatched. CDR3 in DNA: TGTGCCAGCAGTCCATACAGGGGGTCCGCCGGGGAGCTGTTTTTT. Amino acids: CASSPYRGSAGELFF.

This clonotype was seen ten or more times. The rearrangement uses TRBV12-3 or TRBV12-4 and TRBJ1-1; D remains unclear. This CDR3 comprises 13 residues. V shed 3 bases and J shed 1 base, with 6 bases lying between them. The CDR3 sequence: CASSLMGNTEAFF. The DNA of the CDR3 is TGTGCCAGCAGTTTGATGGGGAACACTGAAGCTTTCTTT.

This clonotype appeared many times. CDR3 in amino acids: CASNHWGSQETQYF. CDR3 sequence (DNA): TGTGCCAGCAACCATTGGGGGAGTCAAGAGACCCAGTACTTC. The J gene is TRBJ2-5, the V gene TRBV11-1; D is possibly TRBD1 or TRBD2 (5 bases each). The CDR3 covers 14 residues. With 7 bases removed from V and 2 bases from J, the gap between germline ends came to 14 bases. Germline-derived CDR1 and CDR2 are SGHAT and FQDESV (reference sequence).